This T cell receptor beta chain is from a study of blood T cell repertoires in COVID-19. The wider study: Donors in the United States, Italy and Spain gave samples during acute or convalescent COVID-19. Nucleic acid was either cDNA or gDNA, and it came from T cells, B-cell-depleted T cells, or PBMCs.

Original processing methods: Reference gene primer amplification gave nucleated cell count estimates. The assay was immunoSEQ multiplex PCR, and TCRdb's table has in-frame clones only and misses some. Clonal size and the V and J genes are those of that table, whereas D and trimming came from the DNA. The sample holds roughly 200,000 clones, approximately 80% seen once. Germline V CDR1 and CDR2: SGHDN, FVKESK. The J segment lost 5 bases and the V segment lost 7 bases, leaving 9 bases of the junction unmatched. The CDR3 has 15 amino acids. The chain joins TRBV14 to TRBJ2-1; 9 nucleotides agree with TRBD1. What was sequenced was peripheral blood. This TCR derives from a human donor in a cohort sampled during active COVID-19. CDR3 bases: TGTGCCAGCACGGCGGGGACAGGGCCCCACAATGAGCAGTTCTTC. Encoded protein: CASTAGTGPHNEQFF.